These 31 T cell receptor beta chains originate from one sample sequenced in a study of CD8 T cells in ankylosing spondylitis. Their antigens are not known. Notes on the study in general: Roughly eight highly homologous variants formed a TCR beta motif that appeared characteristic of ankylosing spondylitis blood.

TCRdb redid the calling of the 5' RACE reads with MiXCR, one entry per CDR3 protein. The sample has hundreds of thousands of distinct CDR3 sequences, roughly 12% seen once. Sequenced material: blood, either unsorted or a sorted T cell fraction (not recorded which). Source of these receptors: a male donor with ankylosing spondylitis.

This chain connects TRBV5-1 to TRBJ2-1, with TRBD2 matching over 10 bases. V was pared by 1 base and J by 1 base, with 5 bases of the junction left unmatched. The germline gives CDR1 SGHRS, CDR2 YFSETQ. CDR3 size: 17 residues. The CDR3 DNA reads as TGCGCCAGCAGCTTGAGAGCAGCGGGAGGGTCCTACAATGAGCAGTTCTTC. It translates to CASSLRAAGGSYNEQFF.

In this sample, this clonotype turned up many times. V gene TRBV3-1 combines with J gene TRBJ2-3; 7 nucleotides line up with TRBD1. The CDR3 consists of 15 residues. With V trimmed by 0 bases and J by 6 bases, 6 bases remained unmatched. Looked up from germline, CDR1 is LGHDT and CDR2 is YNNKEL (reference sequence). CDR3 bases: TGTGCCAGCAGCCAAGATCGAACAGGGGTGGATACGCAGTATTTT. This codes for CASSQDRTGVDTQYF.

The table lists this clonotype with many counts. This chain uses TRBV29-1 with TRBJ2-1, with 7 bases identical to TRBD2. The CDR3 extends over 16 amino acids. Germline V gene sequence: CDR1 SQVTM, CDR2 ANQGSEA. The V and J ends lost 0 bases and 0 bases, in that order; junction bases with no gene match: 5. In DNA, the CDR3 is TGCAGCGTTGAAGAGGCTGGGGGGGGCTCCTACAATGAGCAGTTCTTC. The encoded protein is CSVEEAGGGSYNEQFF.

This clonotype has a count of ten or more. The J gene is TRBJ2-5, the V gene TRBV5-1, with TRBD2 as a possible D gene (6 bases). The CDR3 has 14 amino acids. Trimming took 3 bases from V and 5 from J, leaving 14 bases between them. Germline V CDR1 and CDR2: SGHRS, YFSETQ. The CDR3 DNA follows: TGCGCCAGCAGCTCGGGACTTTGGAGGGAGACCCAGTACTTC. This sequence encodes CASSSGLWRETQYF.

V usage is TRBV19 and J usage is TRBJ1-2; D is perhaps TRBD1 (6 bases). Germline V gene lookup returns CDR1 LNHDA and CDR2 SQIVND (reference sequence). V was shortened by 5 bases and J by 6 bases, with 13 bases between the two germline ends. The CDR3 totals 13 residues. The CDR3 is CASSPTRDNGYTF. The CDR3 DNA follows: TGTGCCAGTAGTCCTACGCGGGACAATGGCTACACCTTC.

The rearrangement uses TRBV27 and TRBJ1-2, with TRBD1 matching 8 bases. The germline gives CDR1 MNHEY, CDR2 SMNVEV (reference sequence). The CDR3 totals 13 residues. Losses at the gene ends were 8 bases for V and 4 bases for J; bases not matched to a gene: 6. In DNA, the CDR3 is TGTGCCAGCGGGCAGGGGGCAGGCTATGGCTACACCTTC. As protein: CASGQGAGYGYTF.

This clonotype was detected only a few times. The V call is TRBV20-1, the J call TRBJ2-3; no reliable D call. Between the trimmed V and J ends, which lost 7 bases and 4 bases, there was a span of 12 bases. CDR1 is DFQATT, CDR2 SNEGSKA, per germline (reference sequence). This CDR3 spans 12 amino acids. CDR3 amino acids: CSDKNSADTQYF. CDR3 nucleotide sequence: TGCAGTGATAAAAACAGCGCAGATACGCAGTATTTT.

This clonotype was detected only a few times. The chain carries TRBV7-2 and TRBJ2-7, with D unresolved. Germline CDR1 and CDR2: SGHTA and FQGNSA. CDR3 length: 12 residues. Trimming stripped 1 base from V and 4 bases from J, with 5 bases between. CDR3 sequence reads: CASSLGRYEQYV. CDR3 sequence (DNA): TGTGCCAGCAGCTTAGGTCGGTACGAGCAGTACGTC.

The chain recombines TRBV5-5 with TRBJ1-1; D uncertain. The CDR3 spans 15 residues. Trimming pared 1 base from V and 1 base from J, leaving 11 bases between. Germline assignment: CDR1 SGHKS and CDR2 YYEKEE (reference sequence). The CDR3 sequence: CASSLFRSPNTEAFF. The CDR3 DNA sequence: TGTGCCAGCAGCTTGTTCCGGTCTCCGAACACTGAAGCTTTCTTT.

The V gene is TRBV19, the J gene TRBJ1-2; TRBD1 matches 8 bases. Germline lookup yields CDR1 LNHDA and CDR2 SQIVND (reference sequence). The junction had 12 bases not matched to a gene; V was cut back by 5 bases and J by 7 bases. The CDR3 has 15 residues. CDR3 in DNA: TGTGCCAGTAGTCCCGGGACAGGAGAGGCCGGTGGCTACACCTTC. It is translated as CASSPGTGEAGGYTF.

This clonotype has more than one count but fewer than ten. This rearrangement joins TRBV7-7 to TRBJ2-1, with TRBD2 as a possible D gene (6 bases). Trimming removed 5 bases at V and 5 bases at J, with 13 bases between. The CDR3 runs 14 residues. CDR1 is SSHAT, CDR2 FNYEAQ, per germline (reference sequence). The DNA of the CDR3 is TGTGCCAGCAGCCCATGGACTACCGACAATGAGCAGTTCTTC. Amino acid sequence: CASSPWTTDNEQFF. The entire variable domain, with the rest obtained from reference TRBV7-7 and TRBJ2-1, is as follows: GAGVSQSPRYKVTKRGQDVTLRCDPISSHATLYWYQQALGQGPEFLTYFNYEAQPDKSGLPSDRFSAERPEGSISTLTIQRTEQRDSAMYRCASSPWTTDNEQFFGPGTRLTVL.

This clonotype was recorded a few times. The chain employs TRBV4-2 and TRBJ2-4; D gene uncertain. The germline gives CDR1 LGHNA, CDR2 YNFKEQ. The CDR3 spans 16 residues. Between the trimmed V and J ends, which lost 1 base and 6 bases, there was a span of 16 bases. The CDR3 loop reads CASSQGGTGWGNIQYF. DNA of the CDR3: TGTGCCAGCAGCCAAGGAGGTACGGGCTGGGGAAACATTCAGTACTTC.

This clonotype was seen more than once but under ten times. J is TRBJ2-1 and V is TRBV20-1, with TRBD2 as a possible D gene (5 bases). The ends were cut back, 1 base at V and 3 bases at J, with 13 bases in the middle. The CDR3 spans 15 residues. Germline lookup yields CDR1 DFQATT and CDR2 SNEGSKA (reference sequence). The CDR3 DNA sequence: TGCAGTGCTAGAGTGCGAGCGGAGCACTACAATGAGCAGTTCTTC. Protein: CSARVRAEHYNEQFF.

This chain connects TRBV4-1 to TRBJ1-1; D is possibly TRBD1 (5 bases). Germline assignment: CDR1 MGHRA and CDR2 YSYEKL. The ends were cut back, 5 bases at V and 3 bases at J, with 13 bases in the middle. This CDR3 is 14 amino acids long. As DNA, the CDR3 is TGCGCCAGCAGCACCCCCGGGGGGGACACTGAAGCTTTCTTT. It yields the protein CASSTPGGDTEAFF.

This clonotype was recorded many times. The chain uses TRBV12-3 or TRBV12-4 and TRBJ1-6; no firm D call. V was shortened by 3 bases and J by 6 bases, with 9 bases between the two germline ends. This CDR3 comprises 14 residues. CDR3 DNA: TGTGCCAGCAGTTTGGCCCCTGGTAATTCACCCCTCCACTTT. This encodes CASSLAPGNSPLHF.

This clonotype was recorded at least ten times. Written as DNA, the CDR3 is TGTGCCACCAGTGACCCTCAGCGATCCAATGAGCAGTTCTTC. This gives the protein CATSDPQRSNEQFF. V is TRBV24-1 and J is TRBJ2-1; no reliable D call. Germline CDR1 KGHDR, CDR2 SFDVKD. The CDR3 has 14 residues. Trimming shortened V by 4 bases and J by 6 bases, and 12 bases separated the two germline ends.

This clonotype appeared many times. The chain has TRBV4-1 and TRBJ2-3; tentatively, D is TRBD1 (6 bases). The germline V and J ends were trimmed by 3 bases and 0 bases, with 10 bases remaining between them. Germline V gene lookup returns CDR1 MGHRA and CDR2 YSYEKL. The CDR3 is 15 residues long. The CDR3 spells CASSHHGQSTDTQYF. The DNA for the CDR3 is TGCGCCAGCAGCCACCATGGACAGAGCACAGATACGCAGTATTTT.

The chain has TRBV7-9 and TRBJ1-2; D is unresolved. CDR1 is SEHNR and CDR2 is FQNEAQ in the germline V gene (reference sequence). V dropped 2 bases and J dropped 6 bases, with 7 bases sitting between them. The CDR3 is 12 residues long. The CDR3 DNA is TGTGCCAGCAGCTTACCCCAGAATGGCTACACCTTC. This encodes CASSLPQNGYTF.

J is TRBJ2-1 and V is TRBV5-6; D is undetermined. CDR3 length: 14 residues. Deletions cut 2 bases from V and 3 bases from J, with 9 bases between. Germline CDR1 and CDR2: SGHDT and YYEEEE. The CDR3 region has the DNA TGTGCCAGCAGCTTTTCTAGTGTCTACAATGAGCAGTTCTTC. Its protein product is CASSFSSVYNEQFF.

The chain links TRBV2 to TRBJ2-5; 10 positions match TRBD2. Germline CDR1 SNHLY, CDR2 FYNNEI. V lost 6 bases and J lost 5; bases outside the gene matches: 9. The CDR3 loop spans 15 amino acids. CDR3 in amino acids: CASSRTSGGPETQYF. As DNA, the CDR3 is TGTGCCAGCAGCAGGACTAGCGGAGGCCCGGAGACCCAGTACTTC.

The chain couples TRBV20-1 to TRBJ2-3; maybe TRBD2 (5 bases). The germline V gene encodes CDR1 DFQATT and CDR2 SNEGSKA (reference sequence). Deletions cut 4 bases from V and 2 bases from J, with 16 bases between. This CDR3 spans 15 amino acids. CDR3 residues: CSATGTPTATDTQYF. CDR3 bases: TGCAGTGCTACGGGAACACCAACGGCCACAGATACGCAGTATTTT.

This clonotype was observed at least ten times. The chain has TRBV7-9 and TRBJ2-1; possible D gene TRBD1, 6 bases. The V end lost 1 base, the J end lost 12 bases, and 7 bases lay between the germline ends. This CDR3 spans 11 amino acids. Germline assignment: CDR1 SEHNR and CDR2 FQNEAQ (reference sequence). This CDR3 is CASSLGRGQFF. CDR3 bases: TGTGCCAGCAGCTTAGGCAGGGGGCAGTTCTTC.

V is TRBV10-1 and J is TRBJ2-3, with TRBD2 matching over 7 bases. This CDR3 has 15 residues. Germline V gives CDR1 WNHNN, CDR2 SYGVQD (reference sequence). V lost 3 bases to trimming and J lost 2 bases; unmatched junction nucleotides: 5. The CDR3 protein is CASSDGGISTDTQYF. In DNA form, the CDR3 reads TGCGCCAGCAGTGACGGGGGGATCTCCACAGATACGCAGTATTTT.

This clonotype appeared a few times. The chain recombines TRBV6-1 with TRBJ1-2; 8 bases align to TRBD1. V gave up 4 bases and J gave up 5 bases; unmatched junction bases: 9. The V gene's germline CDR1 is MNHNS and CDR2 SASEGT. There are 15 residues in the CDR3. CDR3 DNA sequence: TGTGCCAGCAGTGGGACAGGGTCGGGTTCATATGGCTACACCTTC. Translating gives CASSGTGSGSYGYTF.

The table lists this clonotype with a few counts. This sequence joins TRBV5-1 and TRBJ2-1, with D possibly TRBD1 on 5 matching bases. V lost 4 bases and J lost 8, with 19 bases in between. Looked up from germline, CDR1 is SGHRS and CDR2 is YFSETQ. The CDR3 totals 15 residues. The CDR3 DNA reads as TGCGCCAGCAGCATCTCGGGTTCAGGGTGGGATGAGCAGTTCTTC. Encoded protein: CASSISGSGWDEQFF.

The CDR3 DNA reads as TGCGCCAGCAGCTTCGGCGGGAGGGCCCGGGAGCTGTTTTTT. The encoded protein is CASSFGGRARELFF. This chain uses TRBV5-1 with TRBJ2-2; 9 nucleotides align to TRBD2. V gave up 2 bases and J gave up 9 bases; unmatched junction bases: 5. The CDR3 covers 14 residues. The germline V gene has CDR1 SGHRS and CDR2 YFSETQ.

This clonotype came up a few times. The gene calls are TRBV2 and TRBJ2-3, with 13 bases matching TRBD2. The CDR3 is 15 amino acids. V trimming: 8 bases; J trimming: 3 bases; junction bases outside the gene matches: 5. CDR1 is SNHLY, CDR2 FYNNEI, per germline. The CDR3 protein is CASVGLAGETDTQYF. DNA of the CDR3: TGTGCCAGCGTTGGACTAGCGGGAGAGACAGATACGCAGTATTTT.

This clonotype occurred a few times. The chain employs TRBV3-1 and TRBJ1-4; 8 nucleotides match TRBD1. The CDR3 runs to 13 residues. Germline V CDR1 and CDR2: LGHDT, YNNKEL (reference sequence). V lost 4 bases and J lost 5; bases outside the gene matches: 0. CDR3 sequence (DNA): TGTGCCAGCAGCCGACAGGGGAATGAAAAACTGTTTTTT. It yields the protein CASSRQGNEKLFF.

This rearrangement joins TRBV6-1 to TRBJ2-7; D unclear. The CDR3 consists of 13 residues. V dropped 4 bases and J dropped 3 bases, with 10 bases sitting between them. Germline CDR1 is MNHNS and CDR2 is SASEGT. The DNA for the CDR3 is TGTGCCAGCAGTGGATCCCAGTTCTACGAGCAGTACTTC. Protein sequence: CASSGSQFYEQYF.

CDR3 region: CASSPGDRGTDTQYF. CDR3 nucleotides: TGTGCCAGCTCACCAGGGGACAGGGGCACAGATACGCAGTATTTT. The chain carries TRBV18 and TRBJ2-3; 9 bases map to TRBD1. The CDR3 covers 15 residues. V was pared by 2 bases and J by 1 base, with 1 base of the junction left unmatched. From germline, CDR1 is KGHSH and CDR2 LQKENI.

This clonotype appeared a few times. This sequence joins TRBV4-2 and TRBJ2-1; D remains unclear. The V and J ends lost 0 bases and 4 bases respectively, with 10 bases between them. The CDR3 runs to 15 residues. Germline V gives CDR1 LGHNA, CDR2 YNFKEQ. In nucleotides, the CDR3 is TGTGCCAGCAGCCAAGACCGTCTAGATTACAATGAGCAGTTCTTC. Its translation: CASSQDRLDYNEQFF.